The 28 T cell receptor beta chains listed next were all sequenced from one sample in a study of T cell repertoires in cytomegalovirus infection. TCRdb ran MiXCR on the reads and lists one entry per CDR3 protein. Among about 570,000 distinct CDR3 sequences listed, about 39% were seen once. No antigen has been identified for these receptors. The sequencing here drew on cultured PBMCs, taken from culture after CMV antigen stimulation. Receptors originate from a human donor in good health (CMV status not recorded). Some clones in this sample may be carry-over from other donors' samples.

This clonotype showed up just a few times. The rearrangement joins TRBV19 to TRBJ1-1; the D is unclear. Germline CDR1 is LNHDA and CDR2 is SQIVND (reference sequence). This CDR3 has 13 amino acids. V lost 9 bases, J lost 2 bases, and 13 bases lay in between. The CDR3 here is CASSPKLNTEAFF. The CDR3 nucleotides read TGTGCCAGCTCGCCGAAATTAAACACTGAAGCTTTCTTT. The variable domain in full, with the rest retrieved from reference TRBV19 and TRBJ1-1, is DGGITQSPKYLFRKEGQNVTLSCEQNLNHDAMYWYRQDPGQGLRLIYYSQIVNDFQKGDIAEGYSVSREKKESFPLTVTSAQKNPTAFYLCASSPKLNTEAFFGQGTRLTVV.

V usage is TRBV7-3 and J usage is TRBJ1-1; D possibly corresponds to TRBD1 (6 bases). This CDR3 spans 14 amino acids. The germline V gene has CDR1 SGHTA and CDR2 FQGTGA. With 2 bases removed from V and 3 bases from J, the gap between germline ends came to 10 bases. CDR3 DNA: TGTGCCAGCAGCTTATCAGGGGCCGACACTGAAGCTTTCTTT. This gives the protein CASSLSGADTEAFF.

The chain has TRBV27 and TRBJ1-1, with D maybe TRBD1 (5 bases). CDR3 length equals 13 residues. CDR1 is MNHEY, CDR2 SMNVEV, per germline (reference sequence). Trimming removed 3 bases at V and 4 bases at J, with 9 bases between. The chain's CDR3 is CASSFGGTTEAFF. In DNA, the CDR3 is TGTGCCAGCAGTTTCGGGGGGACCACTGAAGCTTTCTTT.

This clonotype has more than one count but fewer than ten. This chain connects TRBV7-9 to TRBJ1-2; D is unresolved. CDR1 and CDR2 from the germline V gene are SEHNR and FQNEAQ (reference sequence). The CDR3 is made up of 12 amino acids. V was trimmed by 4 bases and J by 4 bases, leaving 7 bases between them. CDR3 nucleotide sequence: TGTGCCAGCAGCTCCACCTCCTATGGCTACACCTTC. It specifies CASSSTSYGYTF.

This clonotype was counted between two and nine times. V usage is TRBV7-6 and J usage is TRBJ1-4; D not certain. This CDR3 is built from 15 residues. Trimming took off 2 bases at V and 7 bases at J, with 14 bases between the two ends. Germline CDR1 is SGHVS and CDR2 is FNYEAQ. The CDR3 bases are TGTGCCAGCAGCTTATCCCCAACGGCAGTTGAAAAACTGTTTTTT. Residues: CASSLSPTAVEKLFF.

CDR3 nucleotides: TGCAGCGTTTTAGACGGCCGGAACACTGAAGCTTTCTTT. Residues: CSVLDGRNTEAFF. V gene TRBV29-1 combines with J gene TRBJ1-1; no clear D. Trimming left V 5 bases short and J 1 base short, with 11 bases between. CDR3 length equals 13 residues. Germline V gene sequence: CDR1 SQVTM, CDR2 ANQGSEA. Variable domain in full (rest from reference TRBV29-1 and TRBJ1-1): SAVISQKPSRDICQRGTSLTIQCQVDSQVTMMFWYRQQPGQSLTLIATANQGSEATYESGFVIDKFPISRPNLTFSTLTVSNMSPEDSSIYLCSVLDGRNTEAFFGQGTRLTVV.

The sample holds many counts of this clonotype. The chain couples TRBV7-2 to TRBJ1-4; D not resolved. The length of the CDR3 is 13 residues. From germline, CDR1 is SGHTA and CDR2 FQGNSA. The ends were cut back, 5 bases at V and 8 bases at J, with 12 bases in the middle. The CDR3, as DNA: TGTGCCAGCAGCCCGTTGAGGCACGAAAAACTGTTTTTT. Translating gives CASSPLRHEKLFF.

This clonotype was recorded a few times. CDR3 DNA: TGTGCCAGCAGCTCTTTGGCAGAGACCCAGTACTTC. Encoded protein: CASSSLAETQYF. V gene TRBV7-2 combines with J gene TRBJ2-5; D is undetermined. CDR3 length: 12 residues. CDR1 SGHTA and CDR2 FQGNSA come from the germline V gene. V lost 4 bases to trimming and J lost 4 bases, with 7 bases between them.

The gene calls are TRBV28 and TRBJ2-5; weak D call: TRBD2 (5 bases). The germline V gene has CDR1 MDHEN and CDR2 SYDVKM. The CDR3 is made up of 14 amino acids. With 3 bases removed from V and 1 base from J, the gap between germline ends came to 9 bases. CDR3 residues: CASSFFGLQETQYF. For the CDR3, the DNA is TGTGCCAGCAGTTTCTTCGGACTCCAAGAGACCCAGTACTTC. The entire variable domain, with the rest obtained from reference TRBV28 and TRBJ2-5, is as follows: DVKVTQSSRYLVKRTGEKVFLECVQDMDHENMFWYRQDPGLGLRLIYFSYDVKMKEKGDIPEGYSVSREKKERFSLILESASTNQTSMYLCASSFFGLQETQYFGPGTRLLVL.

This clonotype turned up a few times. The rearrangement uses TRBV6-5 and TRBJ2-1; 8 nucleotides agree with TRBD2. The J segment lost 9 bases and the V segment lost 6 bases, leaving 10 bases of the junction unmatched. The CDR3 consists of 14 residues. The germline V gene encodes CDR1 MNHEY and CDR2 SVGAGI. CDR3: CASSRGGQGTEQFF. The CDR3 nucleotides read TGTGCCAGCAGCCGCGGGGGGCAGGGCACTGAGCAGTTCTTC.

This rearrangement joins TRBV6-6 to TRBJ2-7; maybe TRBD1 (6 bases). Trimming cost V 2 bases and J 6 bases, with 8 bases left between them. The CDR3 is 12 residues long. CDR1 and CDR2 from the germline V gene are MNHNY and SVGAGI (reference sequence). The CDR3 region has the DNA TGTGCCAGCAGTTACGGGGGCCGCGAGCAGTACTTC. This sequence encodes CASSYGGREQYF.

The table lists this clonotype with a few counts. V gene TRBV7-8 combines with J gene TRBJ1-6; 7 bases are a match to TRBD1. The ends lost 3 bases at V and 7 bases at J; junction bases unmatched: 3. Germline V gene lookup returns CDR1 SGHVS and CDR2 FQNEAQ. This CDR3 is 14 amino acids long. Written as DNA, the CDR3 is TGTGCCAGCAGCTTCGGGGACAGAAATTCACCCCTCCACTTT. Protein: CASSFGDRNSPLHF.

The chain combines TRBV5-4 with TRBJ1-4; no clear D. The germline V gene encodes CDR1 SGHNT and CDR2 YYREEE (reference sequence). V was clipped by 4 bases and J by 5 bases, with 12 bases between them. The CDR3 has 14 amino acids. The CDR3 DNA follows: TGTGCCAGCAGCCGGGAGATCGGGAATGAAAAACTGTTTTTT. Amino acids: CASSREIGNEKLFF.

This clonotype occurred a few times. V is TRBV7-2 and J is TRBJ1-1; 7 bases are shared with TRBD1. V lost 6 bases to trimming and J lost 4 bases; unmatched junction nucleotides: 8. Per the germline V gene, CDR1 is SGHTA and CDR2 is FQGNSA. CDR3 length equals 14 residues. The CDR3 spells CASRRDRGGTEAFF. The CDR3 coding sequence is TGTGCCAGCAGGAGGGACAGAGGTGGCACTGAAGCTTTCTTT. Supplemented by reference TRBV7-2 and TRBJ1-1, the full variable domain reads GAGVSQSPSNKVTEKGKDVELRCDPISGHTALYWYRQSLGQGLEFLIYFQGNSAPDKSGLPSDRFSAERTGGSVSTLTIQRTQQEDSAVYLCASRRDRGGTEAFFGQGTRLTVV.

The chain uses TRBV10-3 and TRBJ2-1, with TRBD1 identical over 8 bases. This CDR3 is built from 15 residues. Germline V CDR1 and CDR2: ENHRY, SYGVKD. V trimming: 10 bases; J trimming: 10 bases; junction bases outside the gene matches: 18. Here the CDR3 reads CATLPTTGASGEQFF. The CDR3 DNA reads TGTGCCACGCTCCCTACGACAGGGGCAAGCGGAGAGCAGTTCTTC.

The gene calls are TRBV6-2 or TRBV6-3 and TRBJ1-5; the D gene is possibly TRBD1 (6 bases). The V end lost 7 bases, the J end lost 7 bases, and 14 bases lay between the germline ends. Germline V gene sequence: CDR1 MNHEY, CDR2 SVGEGT. This CDR3 has 13 amino acids. Written as DNA, the CDR3 is TGTGCCAGCACCTGGACAGAGGGCCAGCCCCAGCATTTT. Translating it yields CASTWTEGQPQHF.

The chain employs TRBV7-2 and TRBJ1-2; D is unclear. The CDR3 runs to 12 residues. Trimming left V 8 bases short and J 8 bases short, with 15 bases between. Looked up from germline, CDR1 is SGHTA and CDR2 is FQGNSA. The CDR3 sequence: CASGPLHLGYTF. DNA of the CDR3: TGTGCCAGCGGGCCTCTCCACCTGGGCTACACCTTC.

The chain employs TRBV12-3 or TRBV12-4 and TRBJ2-5; 7 bases line up with TRBD2. V lost 8 bases, J lost 5 bases, and 11 bases stayed unmatched. This CDR3 spans 14 amino acids. CDR3: CASGGGRSWETQYF. Here the CDR3 DNA reads TGTGCCAGCGGCGGGGGTCGGTCGTGGGAGACCCAGTACTTC.

The rearrangement joins TRBV7-9 to TRBJ1-4; D is unclear. Germline CDR1 reads SEHNR; CDR2 reads FQNEAQ (reference sequence). The V end was cut by 7 bases, the J end by 2 bases, with 14 bases between. CDR3 length: 15 amino acids. The CDR3 DNA follows: TGTGCCAGCACACCTTCGATCAGGACTAATGAAAAACTGTTTTTT. It encodes CASTPSIRTNEKLFF.

This clonotype was seen only a few times. The chain joins TRBV7-9 to TRBJ1-2, with D maybe TRBD1 (5 bases). This CDR3 comprises 12 residues. Germline-derived CDR1 and CDR2 are SEHNR and FQNEAQ (reference sequence). Trimming cost V 6 bases and J 4 bases, with 9 bases left between them. CDR3 in amino acids: CASSLDTYGYTF. The CDR3 DNA reads as TGTGCCAGCAGTCTGGACACCTATGGCTACACCTTC. Full variable domain (missing parts from reference TRBV7-9 and TRBJ1-2): DTGVSQNPRHKITKRGQNVTFRCDPISEHNRLYWYRQTLGQGPEFLTYFQNEAQLEKSRLLSDRFSAERPKGSFSTLEIQRTEQGDSAMYLCASSLDTYGYTFGSGTRLTVV.

This clonotype was detected only a few times. This rearrangement joins TRBV4-2 to TRBJ1-2; D ambiguous. CDR3 length equals 14 residues. V was shortened by 1 base and J by 3 bases, with 9 bases between the two germline ends. Germline V gene lookup returns CDR1 LGHNA and CDR2 YNFKEQ. The CDR3 loop reads CASSQVGTDYGYTF. Written as DNA, the CDR3 is TGTGCCAGCAGCCAAGTCGGTACAGACTATGGCTACACCTTC.

The rearrangement joins TRBV11-2 to TRBJ1-3; TRBD1 matches 7 bases. The length of the CDR3 is 14 residues. The germline V gene encodes CDR1 SGHAT and CDR2 FQNNGV. The junction had 5 bases not matched to a gene; V was cut back by 5 bases and J by 4 bases. CDR3 bases: TGTGCCAGCAGCCCCAACAGGGGCGGAAACACCATATATTTT. It is translated as CASSPNRGGNTIYF.

The V call is TRBV2, the J call TRBJ2-7; TRBD1 aligns across 10 bases. This CDR3 region has 12 residues. V gave up 8 bases and J gave up 9 bases; unmatched junction bases: 7. The germline CDR1 and CDR2 sequences are SNHLY and FYNNEI. CDR3 DNA sequence: TGTGCCAGCGCGGGACAGGGGTTCGGGCAGTACTTC. It specifies CASAGQGFGQYF.

J is TRBJ1-1 and V is TRBV12-3 or TRBV12-4, with 8 bases matching TRBD1. The CDR3 loop spans 14 amino acids. The J segment lost 5 bases and the V segment lost 4 bases, leaving 6 bases of the junction unmatched. The CDR3 here is CASSSRGRGTEAFF. The CDR3 region has the DNA TGTGCCAGCAGTTCCAGGGGGCGAGGTACTGAAGCTTTCTTT.

The chain has TRBV24-1 and TRBJ2-5; TRBD2 aligns across 14 bases. Looked up from germline, CDR1 is KGHDR and CDR2 is SFDVKD. V trimming: 7 bases; J trimming: 7 bases; junction bases outside the gene matches: 28. The CDR3 runs 22 residues. The CDR3 DNA reads TGTGCCACCAGATTACCCCCGGGACTAGCGGGAGTTCCACCATTAAACGGTGGGACCCAGTACTTC. Protein sequence: CATRLPPGLAGVPPLNGGTQYF.

The chain joins TRBV27 to TRBJ2-1, with 9 bases lining up with TRBD2. This CDR3 region has 15 residues. The V gene's germline CDR1 is MNHEY and CDR2 SMNVEV (reference sequence). V was pared by 7 bases and J by 7 bases, with 11 bases of the junction left unmatched. This CDR3 is CASNRSGGLRNEQFF. Here the CDR3 DNA reads TGTGCCAGCAATCGCAGCGGGGGGCTAAGGAATGAGCAGTTCTTC.

V and J are TRBV7-2 and TRBJ1-2; D is possibly TRBD1 (6 bases). The germline V and J ends were trimmed by 0 bases and 6 bases, with 14 bases remaining between them. The CDR3 contains 15 residues. CDR1 SGHTA and CDR2 FQGNSA come from the germline V gene. CDR3 coding DNA: TGTGCCAGCAGCTTAGCGATGGCAGGGGCCGATGGCTACACCTTC. Translating gives CASSLAMAGADGYTF.

This clonotype was seen more than once but under ten times. The chain links TRBV4-1 to TRBJ2-3, with TRBD2 matching over 7 bases. J was trimmed by 11 bases and V by 1 base; bases with no gene match: 3. This CDR3 has 12 residues. Germline assignment: CDR1 MGHRA and CDR2 YSYEKL. CDR3 residues: CASSQVGGRQYF. CDR3 bases: TGCGCCAGCAGCCAAGTGGGAGGGCGGCAGTATTTT.